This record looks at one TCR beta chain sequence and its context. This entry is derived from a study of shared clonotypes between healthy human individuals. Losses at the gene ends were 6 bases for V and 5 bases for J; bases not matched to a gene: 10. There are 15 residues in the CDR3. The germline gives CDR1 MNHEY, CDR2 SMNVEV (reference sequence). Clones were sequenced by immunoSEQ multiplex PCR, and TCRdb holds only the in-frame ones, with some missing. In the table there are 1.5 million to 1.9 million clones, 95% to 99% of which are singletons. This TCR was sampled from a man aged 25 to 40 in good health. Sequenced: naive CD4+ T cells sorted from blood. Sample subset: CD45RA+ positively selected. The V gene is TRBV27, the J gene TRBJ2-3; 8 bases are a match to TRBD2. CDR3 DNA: TGTGCCAGCAGCCCCCGGGAGGGCCAGTTAGATACGCAGTATTTT. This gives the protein CASSPREGQLDTQYF.